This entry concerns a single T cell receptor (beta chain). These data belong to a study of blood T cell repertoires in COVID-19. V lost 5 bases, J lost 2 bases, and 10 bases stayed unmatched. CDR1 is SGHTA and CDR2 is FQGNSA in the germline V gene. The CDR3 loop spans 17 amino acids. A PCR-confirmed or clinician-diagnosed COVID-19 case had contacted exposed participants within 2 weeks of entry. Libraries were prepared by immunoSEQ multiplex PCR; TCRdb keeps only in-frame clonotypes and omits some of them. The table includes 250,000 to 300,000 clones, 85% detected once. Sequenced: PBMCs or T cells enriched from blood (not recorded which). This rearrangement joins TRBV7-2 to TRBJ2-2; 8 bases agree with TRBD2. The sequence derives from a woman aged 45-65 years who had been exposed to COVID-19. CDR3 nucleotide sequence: TGTGCCAGCAGCGGGGCGGGGGGCTCGCTAAACACCGGGGAGCTGTTTTTT. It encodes CASSGAGGSLNTGELFF.